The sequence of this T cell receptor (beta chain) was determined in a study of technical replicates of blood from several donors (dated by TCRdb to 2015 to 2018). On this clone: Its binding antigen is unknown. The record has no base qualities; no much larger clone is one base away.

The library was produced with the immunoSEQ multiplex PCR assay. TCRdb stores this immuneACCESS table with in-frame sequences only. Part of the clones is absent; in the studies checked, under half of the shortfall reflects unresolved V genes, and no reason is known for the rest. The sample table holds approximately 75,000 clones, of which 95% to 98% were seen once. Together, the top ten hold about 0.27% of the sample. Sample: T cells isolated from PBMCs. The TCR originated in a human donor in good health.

The DNA is TGTGCCAGCAGCTTCTCCGCGGGAGATATAGATACGCAGTATTTT. The translation is CASSFSAGDIDTQYF. The chain is assembled from TRBV11-3 and TRBJ2-3; 7 of the junction bases match TRBD2. There are 15 amino acids in the CDR3, from cysteine to phenylalanine inclusive. Only the CDR3 part of the read is kept: 45 bases, read in frame from the first base. The CDR1 and CDR2 encoded by the germline V gene are SGHNT and YENEEA. The V end gives up 3 bases and the J end 5 bases, leaving 8 bases in the junction not matched to a gene.